This T cell receptor (beta chain) was captured in a study of blood T cell repertoires in COVID-19 (dated by TCRdb to between 2020 and 2021). About the full investigation: The collaborator samples originated in the United States, Italy and Spain and spanned the acute and convalescent phases of COVID-19. The material from the prospective study consisted of cDNA or gDNA derived from T cells, B-cell-depleted T cells, or PBMCs. Deeply sampled blood TCRbeta repertoires from subjects exposed to, actively infected with, or recovered from COVID-19 were included in the dataset. A freely available public database, intended as a resource for researchers studying the immune response to SARS-CoV-2, is where the repertoires were released. Samples came from the ongoing ImmuneRACE study (first 160 participants) plus 1,254 subjects from 6 global collaborators. Sample metadata almost always included a de-identified subject ID, COVID-19 status, age in years and sex. Where available, HLA class I and class II types were taken from metadata supplied by the sample provider and were not determined by assay-based typing. The study at large found these results: Clinical and demographic metadata were provided uncurated, with the amount varying by source and participant.

For this clone: Its antigen remains unidentified. No base qualities exist here, and no much larger clone lies one base off it.

The CDR1 and CDR2 encoded by the germline V gene are SQVTM and ANQGSEA. The CDR3 runs 13 residues from the cysteine to the phenylalanine. The retained sequence is limited to the CDR3, 39 bases, with the frame set at the first base. V sheds 6 bases and J sheds 7 bases, leaving 18 bases between their ends. The collaborating institutions used their own protocols to collect whole blood in K2EDTA tubes. Collaborator samples were shipped for TCRbeta analysis as frozen whole blood, isolated PBMCs, or DNA extracted from either sample type. The immunoSEQ Assay, a bias-controlled multiplex PCR, was used to amplify TCRbeta CDR3 regions from genomic DNA. From the authors' description of their analysis: Nucleated cell counts per sample were estimated from amplification of reference gene primers within the assay. To quantify the absolute abundance of each unique TCRbeta CDR3 rearrangement, sequence reads were collapsed and filtered. For each sample, productive Simpson clonality was calculated as the square root of Simpson's diversity index across productive rearrangements. Here the immuneACCESS table is served through TCRdb, limited to in-frame sequences with V and J called. Missing clones are a known gap in these copies; in checked studies unresolved V genes cover under half, and the rest lacks a known reason. V and J calls and clone size follow that table, whereas D and trimming were derived from the DNA. The sample yields some 250,000 clones; around 81% were counted once. The leading ten clones occupy roughly 2.9% of the sample.

The clonotype comes from a woman aged 55-69 years with active or convalescent COVID-19. The rearranged chain carries TRBV29-1 and TRBJ1-2, with no confidently assigned D gene. Sequenced: peripheral blood. The DNA is as follows: TGCAGCGTGGAGGTTGGGGTCCGGGGTGGCTACACCTTC. This sequence encodes CSVEVGVRGGYTF.